The entry that follows covers one TCR beta chain sequence. Its antigen is as yet unknown. The data are from a study of regulatory T cells in long-lasting Graves disease. Study-level findings and limits: Sampling was limited to peripheral blood rather than thyroid tissue. Persistent Graves' patients showed less TCR diversity than newly diagnosed patients showed.

For TCR beta, libraries came from iRepertoire HTBI primers and Arm-PCR of CDR3 regions. Authors' methods: Segment identification across samples yielded around 61 TRBV and roughly 15 TRBJ segments. TCRdb processed the multiplex PCR reads anew with MiXCR; each CDR3 protein has one entry. What appears here as the V and J calls and clone size reflects TCRdb's work, not the paper's. Of some 370,000 distinct CDR3 sequences in the sample, less than 30% are singletons; the top ten hold 25% to 30%. Time point denoted: persistent/refractory GD, antithyroid drugs over 5 years with positive TRAb. Making the TCR library involved RNA that had been extracted from PBMCs. The sample consisted of peripheral blood mononuclear cells (PBMCs), taken when the disease was refractory, from a patient treated with antithyroid drugs. The source of this sequence is a woman aged 40-49 years with Graves disease.

The DNA for the CDR3 is TGTGCCAGTAGTATAGCGGTAAATCAGCCCCAGCATTTT. It encodes CASSIAVNQPQHF. This chain joins TRBV19 and TRBJ1-5; D remains unclear. Germline assignment: CDR1 LNHDA and CDR2 SQIVND (reference sequence). The CDR3 length is 13 residues. Trimming took off 1 base at V and 4 bases at J, with 5 bases between the two ends.